A selection of T cell receptor beta chains follows, all from one sample in a study of blood T cell repertoires in COVID-19. TCRdb's copy holds only in-frame clones and misses some; the assay was immunoSEQ multiplex PCR. The repertoire includes about 55,000 clones, around nine tenths of them detected once, and under 15% sits in the top ten. Specimen: peripheral blood. The source of these receptors is a human donor with active COVID-19. The donor label of this sample is uncertain. Both conserved end residues are part of each CDR3. A D gene is named only where the DNA matches it firmly. Rows may omit the clone size; those that give it use once, few, many or a size class.

CDR3 length: 15
clone size: .
D gene: .
V gene: TRBV6-5
J gene: TRBJ2-7
CDR3 protein: CASRSEFTGPYEQYF
CDR3 DNA: TGTGCCAGCAGGTCCGAATTCACAGGGCCCTACGAGCAGTACTTC

CDR3 length: 15
clone size: once
D gene: TRBD1
V gene: TRBV27
J gene: TRBJ2-7
CDR3 protein: CASSLSGQGVYEQYF
CDR3 DNA: TGTGCCAGCAGTTTATCCGGACAGGGGGTCTACGAGCAGTACTTC

CDR3 length: 13
clone size: .
D gene: TRBD2
V gene: TRBV12-3/TRBV12-4
J gene: TRBJ2-1
CDR3 protein: CASSLEGGYEQFF
CDR3 DNA: TGTGCCAGCAGTTTGGAGGGAGGGTATGAGCAGTTCTTC

CDR3 length: 14
clone size: .
D gene: TRBD1
V gene: TRBV5-1
J gene: TRBJ1-2
CDR3 protein: CASSSGQGEEGYTF
CDR3 DNA: TGCGCCAGCAGCTCGGGACAGGGGGAGGAGGGCTACACCTTC

CDR3 length: 13
clone size: .
D gene: TRBD1
V gene: TRBV12-3/TRBV12-4
J gene: TRBJ2-7
CDR3 protein: CASGRDRVSEQYF
CDR3 DNA: TGTGCCAGCGGCCGGGACAGGGTGTCCGAGCAGTACTTC

CDR3 length: 14
clone size: .
D gene: .
V gene: TRBV25-1
J gene: TRBJ2-5
CDR3 protein: CASSHRGGGETQYF
CDR3 DNA: TGTGCCAGCAGCCATAGGGGCGGAGGGGAGACCCAGTACTTC

CDR3 length: 14
clone size: .
D gene: .
V gene: TRBV2
J gene: TRBJ1-5
CDR3 protein: CASSLGPGGRPQHF
CDR3 DNA: TGTGCCAGCAGTCTTGGTCCCGGCGGGAGGCCCCAGCATTTT

CDR3 length: 13
clone size: .
D gene: .
V gene: TRBV2
J gene: TRBJ1-5
CDR3 protein: CASSRGLEQPQHF
CDR3 DNA: TGTGCCAGCAGCCGAGGCCTGGAACAGCCCCAGCATTTT

CDR3 length: 13
clone size: .
D gene: .
V gene: TRBV9
J gene: TRBJ1-1
CDR3 protein: CASSVAMNTEAFF
CDR3 DNA: TGTGCCAGCAGCGTAGCTATGAACACTGAAGCTTTCTTT

CDR3 length: 12
clone size: .
D gene: TRBD1
V gene: TRBV18
J gene: TRBJ2-7
CDR3 protein: CASSPGQYEQYF
CDR3 DNA: TGTGCCAGCTCACCGGGACAGTACGAGCAGTACTTC

CDR3 length: 15
clone size: .
D gene: TRBD1
V gene: TRBV19
J gene: TRBJ1-1
CDR3 protein: CASKIEDRSNTEAFF
CDR3 DNA: TGTGCCAGTAAAATAGAGGACAGGTCGAACACTGAAGCTTTCTTT

CDR3 length: 19
clone size: .
D gene: .
V gene: TRBV6-2/TRBV6-3
J gene: TRBJ2-1
CDR3 protein: CASSYSLSARVNAYNEQFF
CDR3 DNA: TGTGCCAGCAGTTACTCGCTATCCGCGAGAGTGAACGCCTACAATGAGCAGTTCTTC

CDR3 length: 13
clone size: .
D gene: .
V gene: TRBV2
J gene: TRBJ1-1
CDR3 protein: CASSPIGGGGAFF
CDR3 DNA: TGTGCCAGCAGTCCAATAGGGGGAGGGGGAGCTTTCTTT

CDR3 length: 17
clone size: .
D gene: TRBD1
V gene: TRBV9
J gene: TRBJ1-3
CDR3 protein: CASSSPRLGQEGNTIYF
CDR3 DNA: TGTGCCAGCAGCTCCCCCCGTCTTGGACAGGAGGGAAACACCATATATTTT

CDR3 length: 17
clone size: .
D gene: TRBD2
V gene: TRBV5-1
J gene: TRBJ2-1
CDR3 protein: CASSLDVAGGRYNEQFF
CDR3 DNA: TGCGCCAGCAGCTTGGATGTAGCGGGAGGTCGGTACAATGAGCAGTTCTTC

CDR3 length: 15
clone size: .
D gene: .
V gene: TRBV3-1/TRBV3-2
J gene: TRBJ2-7
CDR3 protein: CASSRPGASSYEQYF
CDR3 DNA: TGTGCCAGCAGCCGCCCTGGGGCTAGCTCCTACGAGCAGTACTTC

CDR3 length: 13
clone size: .
D gene: .
V gene: TRBV7-2
J gene: TRBJ1-6
CDR3 protein: CASSLTGKSPLHF
CDR3 DNA: TGTGCCAGCAGCTTAACAGGGAAGTCACCCCTCCACTTT

CDR3 length: 14
clone size: .
D gene: TRBD1
V gene: TRBV4-1
J gene: TRBJ1-2
CDR3 protein: CASSQDPGQYGYTF
CDR3 DNA: TGCGCCAGCAGCCAAGACCCGGGACAGTATGGCTACACCTTC

CDR3 length: 16
clone size: .
D gene: TRBD1
V gene: TRBV14
J gene: TRBJ2-3
CDR3 protein: CASSQLQGQGTDTQYF
CDR3 DNA: TGTGCCAGCAGCCAACTTCAAGGACAGGGCACAGATACGCAGTATTTT

CDR3 length: 15
clone size: .
D gene: TRBD1
V gene: TRBV3-1/TRBV3-2
J gene: TRBJ1-1
CDR3 protein: CASSQEPGTGGEAFF
CDR3 DNA: TGTGCCAGCAGCCAGGAACCCGGGACAGGGGGTGAAGCTTTCTTT

CDR3 length: 16
clone size: .
D gene: TRBD1
V gene: TRBV27
J gene: TRBJ2-7
CDR3 protein: CASSLGDRGLSYEQYF
CDR3 DNA: TGTGCCAGCAGTTTAGGGGACAGGGGTCTCTCCTACGAGCAGTACTTC

CDR3 length: 18
clone size: .
D gene: TRBD1
V gene: TRBV3-1/TRBV3-2
J gene: TRBJ2-1
CDR3 protein: CASSQDLRTGKPYNEQFF
CDR3 DNA: TGTGCCAGCAGCCAAGATTTGAGGACAGGGAAGCCCTACAATGAGCAGTTCTTC

CDR3 length: 14
clone size: .
D gene: TRBD2
V gene: TRBV9
J gene: TRBJ2-3
CDR3 protein: CASSGLAATDTQYF
CDR3 DNA: TGTGCCAGCAGCGGACTAGCGGCCACAGATACGCAGTATTTT

CDR3 length: 13
clone size: .
D gene: .
V gene: TRBV28
J gene: TRBJ2-7
CDR3 protein: CASSLTGPYEQYF
CDR3 DNA: TGTGCCAGCAGTTTAACTGGGCCCTACGAGCAGTACTTC

CDR3 length: 11
clone size: .
D gene: .
V gene: TRBV2
J gene: TRBJ2-7
CDR3 protein: CASGQNYEQYF
CDR3 DNA: TGTGCCAGCGGACAAAATTACGAGCAGTACTTC

CDR3 length: 16
clone size: .
D gene: TRBD2
V gene: TRBV2
J gene: TRBJ2-7
CDR3 protein: CATFGTSGRSSYEQYF
CDR3 DNA: TGTGCCACCTTTGGGACTAGCGGGAGGTCCTCCTACGAGCAGTACTTC

CDR3 length: 13
clone size: few
D gene: .
V gene: TRBV7-9
J gene: TRBJ1-5
CDR3 protein: CASSLQDNQPQHF
CDR3 DNA: TGTGCCAGCAGCCTACAGGATAATCAGCCCCAGCATTTT

CDR3 length: 14
clone size: .
D gene: TRBD1
V gene: TRBV6-4
J gene: TRBJ2-3
CDR3 protein: CASSDGQGADTQYF
CDR3 DNA: TGTGCCAGCAGTGACGGACAGGGGGCAGATACGCAGTATTTT

CDR3 length: 13
clone size: few
D gene: .
V gene: TRBV27
J gene: TRBJ1-5
CDR3 protein: CASSQDSYQPQHF
CDR3 DNA: TGTGCCAGCAGTCAGGACAGTTATCAGCCCCAGCATTTT

CDR3 length: 13
clone size: .
D gene: .
V gene: TRBV19
J gene: TRBJ1-1
CDR3 protein: CALETGEGTEAFF
CDR3 DNA: TGTGCCCTCGAGACCGGGGAGGGCACTGAAGCTTTCTTT

CDR3 length: 13
clone size: few
D gene: TRBD1
V gene: TRBV30
J gene: TRBJ2-7
CDR3 protein: CAWSAGGSYEQYF
CDR3 DNA: TGTGCCTGGAGTGCAGGGGGATCCTACGAGCAGTACTTC

CDR3 length: 16
clone size: .
D gene: .
V gene: TRBV19
J gene: TRBJ2-2
CDR3 protein: CASSLRQLLNTGELFF
CDR3 DNA: TGTGCCAGTAGCCTCCGACAGCTCCTGAACACCGGGGAGCTGTTTTTT

CDR3 length: 15
clone size: .
D gene: .
V gene: TRBV7-8
J gene: TRBJ1-6
CDR3 protein: CASSPGEQRNSPLHF
CDR3 DNA: TGTGCCAGCAGCCCGGGAGAACAGCGAAATTCACCCCTCCACTTT

CDR3 length: 15
clone size: .
D gene: TRBD1
V gene: TRBV11-1
J gene: TRBJ2-1
CDR3 protein: CASTPGTGPYNEQFF
CDR3 DNA: TGTGCCAGCACTCCCGGGACAGGGCCCTACAATGAGCAGTTCTTC

CDR3 length: 15
clone size: .
D gene: .
V gene: TRBV7-9
J gene: TRBJ2-3
CDR3 protein: CASSHPGRGADTQYF
CDR3 DNA: TGTGCCAGCAGCCACCCGGGCAGGGGGGCAGATACGCAGTATTTT

CDR3 length: 13
clone size: .
D gene: TRBD1
V gene: TRBV5-6
J gene: TRBJ2-1
CDR3 protein: CASSWTGSHEQFF
CDR3 DNA: TGTGCCAGCAGCTGGACAGGGAGTCATGAGCAGTTCTTC

CDR3 length: 16
clone size: .
D gene: TRBD1
V gene: TRBV27
J gene: TRBJ1-1
CDR3 protein: CASSPTGGRAGTEAFF
CDR3 DNA: TGTGCCAGCAGTCCCACAGGGGGTAGAGCGGGAACTGAAGCTTTCTTT

CDR3 length: 13
clone size: .
D gene: TRBD2
V gene: TRBV7-3
J gene: TRBJ2-7
CDR3 protein: CASSMTSGNEQYF
CDR3 DNA: TGTGCCAGCAGCATGACTAGCGGGAACGAGCAGTACTTC

CDR3 length: 11
clone size: .
D gene: .
V gene: TRBV6-5
J gene: TRBJ2-5
CDR3 protein: CASSYRETQYF
CDR3 DNA: TGTGCCAGCAGTTATCGGGAGACCCAGTACTTC

CDR3 length: 17
clone size: .
D gene: TRBD1
V gene: TRBV18
J gene: TRBJ1-1
CDR3 protein: CASFSDRVGNGNTEAFF
CDR3 DNA: TGTGCCAGCTTCTCCGACAGGGTGGGGAACGGGAACACTGAAGCTTTCTTT

CDR3 length: 15
clone size: .
D gene: TRBD1
V gene: TRBV18
J gene: TRBJ1-2
CDR3 protein: CASSPTGGANYGYTF
CDR3 DNA: TGTGCCAGCTCACCCACAGGGGGCGCGAACTATGGCTACACCTTC

CDR3 length: 15
clone size: .
D gene: .
V gene: TRBV2
J gene: TRBJ2-1
CDR3 protein: CASSSAWARESEQFF
CDR3 DNA: TGTGCCAGCAGCAGTGCGTGGGCCCGCGAATCTGAGCAGTTCTTC